One T cell receptor (beta chain) is described in this entry. Read data end 3 residues before the CDR3 end; the end is taken from the germline J gene. Produced via immunoSEQ multiplex PCR; TCRdb's table is partial and in-frame only. The table lists tens of thousands of clones. The V gene lost 4 bases and the J gene lost 0 bases, with 23 bases spanning the gap. This CDR3 region has 19 residues. CDR1 SGHRS and CDR2 YFSETQ come from the germline V gene. This sample is part of a study of T cells in women clearing cervical HPV infection. Study-wide background: Cases' blood sampling followed lesion detection by median roughly 160 days (90 to 200).

The source of this sequence is a woman between 18 and 70 years old with a cervical HPV16 infection that either progressed to CIN3+ or cleared (not recorded which). This rearrangement joins TRBV5-1 to TRBJ2-4, with D tentatively TRBD2 (6 bases). Material for sequencing was blood buffy coat. CDR3 in amino acids: CASSPRVVADPLAKNIQYF. CDR3 DNA (partial): TGCGCCAGCAGCCCGAGGGTGGTAGCGGACCCGCTAGCCAAAAACATT.